Listed below are T cell receptor beta chains from one sample, sequenced in a study of cytomegalovirus exposure and HLA in healthy donors. Here immunoSEQ multiplex PCR was the method, and the copy in TCRdb shows in-frame clones only, minus some. This sample carries 99,000 or so clones, roughly 13% of them seen once, and the ten largest clones take around 15%. The sequenced sample consisted of PBMCs. The receptors come from a man aged 40-49 years in good health and CMV-seropositive. The CDR3 runs from the conserved cysteine through the conserved F or W. The D gene is left open where the match is weak. Size is stated for part of the rows, as once, few or many counts, or as a class when the clone is expanded.

size | J | V | D | DNA | CDR3
- | TRBJ2-7 | TRBV9 | - | TGTGCCAGCAGCCCCCGTGGAGTCTCCTACGAGCAGTACTTC | CASSPRGVSYEQYF
few | TRBJ2-1 | TRBV5-1 | TRBD2 | TGCGCCAGCAGGACTAGCGGGGGGCACAATGAGCAGTTCTTC | CASRTSGGHNEQFF
- | TRBJ2-2 | TRBV28 | - | TGTGCCAGCAGCCTATTTGAGGGCACCGGGGAGCTGTTTTTT | CASSLFEGTGELFF
- | TRBJ2-7 | TRBV5-4 | TRBD1 | TGTGCCAGCAGCTCCACGACCGGGACAGGGGGAAAGCAGTACTTC | CASSSTTGTGGKQYF
- | TRBJ2-3 | TRBV12-5 | - | TGTGCTAGTGGTCCGCACTTTGGAGGGTTTAGCACAGATACGCAGTATTTT | CASGPHFGGFSTDTQYF
few | TRBJ1-5 | TRBV5-8 | TRBD1 | TGTGCCAGCAGCCCAATAGGGGGCCGTCAGCCCCAGCATTTT | CASSPIGGRQPQHF
- | TRBJ2-6 | TRBV29-1 | - | TGCAGCGTTGAAGAACTATTCTCTGGGGCCAACGTCCTGACTTTC | CSVEELFSGANVLTF
few | TRBJ2-7 | TRBV9 | - | TGTGCCAGCAGCGTAGAGTTGGGGGGTAGCTCCTACGAGCAGTACTTC | CASSVELGGSSYEQYF
few | TRBJ2-3 | TRBV4-2 | - | TGTGCCAGCAGCCAAGATATTGGGGCCCGTCCCCATACGCAGTATTTT | CASSQDIGARPHTQYF
few | TRBJ2-7 | TRBV28 | - | TGTGCCAGCAATTACGGAGGGTTAGCCTACGAGCAGTACTTC | CASNYGGLAYEQYF
few | TRBJ2-5 | TRBV6-5 | - | TGTGCCAGCAGTTATTACGGACGGGAAATCCAAGAGACCCAGTACTTC | CASSYYGREIQETQYF
- | TRBJ2-5 | TRBV2 | TRBD1 | TGTGCCAGCGGACGGGACAGGGGTGTCCAAGAGACCCAGTACTTC | CASGRDRGVQETQYF
- | TRBJ2-5 | TRBV25-1 | - | TGTGCCAGCAGGGCTGGGGAGGGGGGTGGAGGGACCCAGTACTTC | CASRAGEGGGGTQYF
few | TRBJ1-2 | TRBV7-2 | - | TGTGCCAGCAGCTTAGATCGGGGGACGGCTGGCTACACCTTC | CASSLDRGTAGYTF
few | TRBJ2-1 | TRBV15 | - | TGTGCCACCAGTCTCAGGGCCCACGGATTTTTTGATGAGCAGTTCTTC | CATSLRAHGFFDEQFF
- | TRBJ1-2 | TRBV6-5 | - | TGTGCCAGCAGACGCACAGGGCTTAACTATGGCTACACCTTC | CASRRTGLNYGYTF
few | TRBJ1-3 | TRBV4-2 | - | TGTGCCAGCAGCCAAGGGAGCTCTGGAAACACCATATATTTT | CASSQGSSGNTIYF
- | TRBJ2-1 | TRBV6-5 | TRBD2 | TGTGCCAGCCTCGGGACTAGCGGGAGGTACAATGAGCAGTTCTTC | CASLGTSGRYNEQFF
few | TRBJ1-4 | TRBV19 | TRBD1 | TGTGCCAGTAGTACTGGACAGGGGGCGGCTAATGAAAAACTGTTTTTT | CASSTGQGAANEKLFF
few | TRBJ2-1 | TRBV2 | - | TGTGCCAGCAATCCCCCTAGGTTCCTCAATGAGCAGTTCTTC | CASNPPRFLNEQFF
few | TRBJ1-5 | TRBV4-1 | TRBD1 | TGCGCCAGCAGCCAAGGGCCGGGACAGGCAAACAATCGGCCCCAGCATTTT | CASSQGPGQANNRPQHF
few | TRBJ2-5 | TRBV12-5 | - | TGTGCTAGCCAGGAAAAAGGGACCCAGTACTTC | CASQEKGTQYF
few | TRBJ2-1 | TRBV6-1 | - | TGTGCCAGCAGTCCTTCTGGGGGGTACAATGAGCAGTTCTTC | CASSPSGGYNEQFF
few | TRBJ1-2 | TRBV6-6 | - | TGTGCCAGCAGGCCGGGACACCGTAACTATGGCTACACCTTC | CASRPGHRNYGYTF